This section outlines one T cell receptor beta chain sequence together with its context. Many counts were recorded for this clonotype. No cognate antigen has been identified for it. No base quality information exists; no much larger clone differs at one position. The CDR3 measures 12 amino acids from cysteine to phenylalanine. The retained sequence is limited to the CDR3, 36 bases, with the frame set at the first base. Trimming at the junction amounts to 6 bases on V and 9 bases on J, and the germline ends lie 12 bases apart. The germline V gene (reference sequence) sets CDR1 to LNHDA and CDR2 to SQIVND. Libraries were made using emulsion pairing. Unpaired genes were suppressed in a second nested PCR with blocking oligos, after which Illumina adaptors and barcodes were added in a third nested PCR. Each emulsion RT-PCR master mix held roughly 5,000-280,000 T cells and included C-region, Stepout and V-region primers. The emulsions were generated using the Micellula Emulsion and Purification Kit, and the RT-PCR was run with Qiagen OneStep RT-PCR reagents. Pooled libraries were sequenced with paired-end 2 x 250 reads on an Illumina MiSeq. On the authors' methods: Read pairs were joined in Galaxy and clipped at the engineered overlap into separate alpha and beta files; unclipped reads were discarded. Alpha-beta pairs were assigned with CompleteTCR, a MiTCR-based pipeline that links chains sharing read cluster identifiers using an R script. TCR sequences that were observed only once, representing about 1-3.3%, were removed as potential sequencing errors. Clones were called with MiXCR by TCRdb after fastp trimmed the public reads at Q25, and only in-frame beta chains were retained. When rows share a CDR3 protein, they turn into one entry using the most common DNA and genes. TCRdb's processing, not the authors' own work, is the source of the V and J calls. The table for this sample lists tens of thousands of distinct CDR3 sequences; 45% of them were counted only once. The ten most abundant clones make up around 60% of the sample.

The study used an expanded emulsion RT-PCR method with primers for all TCR V genes to analyze paired alpha-beta TCRs of CD8+ T cells. Before emulsion RT-PCR, CD8+ T cells were isolated with a CD8 positive selection kit and incubated overnight in roughly 9.1 IU/mL IL-2. The data are from a study of T cell repertoires in breast cancer (dated by TCRdb to 2016 to 2017). With regard to the full study: Tumors, lymph nodes and peripheral blood lymphocytes from breast cancer patients, as well as peripheral blood from healthy control donors, were profiled. ER+/PR+ status was present in the majority of the 20 to 25 patient tumors that were analyzed for shared TCRs. Nine healthy donors, of an age range similar to that of the patients, were included as controls. On average, sequencing produced about 500,000 sequences per sample and about 10 reads per input cell. The study reasoned that TCRs shared between breast cancer patients would target shared antigens, given breast cancer's low mutational burden and rare common mutations. After being minced and digested with Liberase and DNase, tumors and tumor-involved lymph nodes were passed through 70-um and 40-um filters. Tumor-free lymph nodes were processed with no enzymatic digestion, and blood samples were separated using Ficoll.

Here is what the overall study found, with its caveats: Emulsion RT-PCR was considered qualitative rather than quantitative, since transcript abundance and primer differences skewed clone recovery. Discarding singleton TCRs and sampling only part of each tumor may have missed genuine antitumor clones. Shared TCRs were encoded by various nucleotide sequences, which suggests selection and expansion based on antigen. Around 17 TCR pairs were shared across seven or more patient tumors and rarely found in control blood, suggesting possible tumor specificity. TRBV7 predominated among the shared TCRs, which could possibly reflect tumor recognition or a mispriming bias from eight TRBV7 primers. Sentinel lymph nodes involved by tumor shared about fourfold more TCRs with matched tumor repertoires than tumor-free nodes did (about 8.3% versus 1.9%).

The clonotype originates from a pool of human donors with breast cancer or a healthy control (not recorded which). The chain is assembled from TRBV19 and TRBJ1-5, with TRBD1 tentatively as D gene (6 bases match). What was sequenced was CD8+ T cells. The DNA reads as follows: TGTGCCAGTAGCCGAGGGGGGCTGCCCCAGCATTTT. Its protein product is CASSRGGLPQHF.